The clone carrying this TCR beta chain was observed at least ten times. What it binds is not known. After removal of 0 bases from V and 2 bases from J, the junction contained 9 bases not matched to a gene. Germline V CDR1 and CDR2: SGDLS, YYNGEE. The CDR3 length is 18 residues. The data derive from a study of CD8 T cells in ankylosing spondylitis. TCR beta libraries were made by quantitative 5'-RACE with molecular barcodes. MiXCR, run by TCRdb on the 5' RACE reads, gives a single entry per CDR3 protein. Among some 23,000 distinct CDR3 sequences, 2% to 3% were seen once, and the ten largest hold approximately 7.6%. Overall study findings and caveats: Disease-linked clones bore a CD8+ phenotype and were relatively rare in peripheral blood. A TCR beta motif of eight highly homologous variants appeared characteristic of ankylosing spondylitis blood.

This receptor was taken from a female donor with ankylosing spondylitis or in good health (not recorded which). The sample taken for sequencing was blood, either unsorted or a sorted T cell fraction (not recorded which). The rearrangement uses TRBV9 and TRBJ2-1, with 9 nucleotides matching TRBD2. The CDR3 bases are TGTGCCAGCAGCGTAGCTGATACGGCTAGCGGGACCTACAATGAGCAGTTCTTC. This codes for CASSVADTASGTYNEQFF.